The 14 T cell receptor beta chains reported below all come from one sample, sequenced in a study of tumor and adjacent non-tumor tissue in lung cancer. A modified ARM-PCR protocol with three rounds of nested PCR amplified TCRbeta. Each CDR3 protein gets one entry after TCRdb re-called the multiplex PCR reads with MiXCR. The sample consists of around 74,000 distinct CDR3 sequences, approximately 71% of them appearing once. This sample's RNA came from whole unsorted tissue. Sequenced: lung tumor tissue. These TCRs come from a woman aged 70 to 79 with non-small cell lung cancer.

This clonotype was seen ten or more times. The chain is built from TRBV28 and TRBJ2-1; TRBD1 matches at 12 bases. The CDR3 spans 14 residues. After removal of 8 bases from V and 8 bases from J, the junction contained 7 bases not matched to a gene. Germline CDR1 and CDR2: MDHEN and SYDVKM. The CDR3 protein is CASAGTGGRDEQFF. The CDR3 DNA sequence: TGTGCCAGCGCGGGGACAGGGGGCAGGGATGAGCAGTTCTTC. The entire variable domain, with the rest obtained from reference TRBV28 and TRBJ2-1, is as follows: DVKVTQSSRYLVKRTGEKVFLECVQDMDHENMFWYRQDPGLGLRLIYFSYDVKMKEKGDIPEGYSVSREKKERFSLILESASTNQTSMYLCASAGTGGRDEQFFGPGTRLTVL.

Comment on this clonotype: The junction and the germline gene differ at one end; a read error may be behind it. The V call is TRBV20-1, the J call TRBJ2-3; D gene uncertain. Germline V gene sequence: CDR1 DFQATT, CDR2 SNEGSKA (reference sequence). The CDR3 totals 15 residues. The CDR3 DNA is TGCAGTGTTAGAGAAGGCCCACATGGCACAGATACGCAGTATTTT. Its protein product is CSVREGPHGTDTQYF.

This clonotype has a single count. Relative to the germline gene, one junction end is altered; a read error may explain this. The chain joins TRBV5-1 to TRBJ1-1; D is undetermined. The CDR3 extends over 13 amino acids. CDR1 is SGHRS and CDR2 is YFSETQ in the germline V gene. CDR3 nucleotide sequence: TGCGTCAGTAGCGACACAGTAATCACTGAGGCTTTCTTT. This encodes CVSSDTVITEAFF. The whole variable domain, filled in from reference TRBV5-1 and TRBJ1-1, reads KAGVTQTPRYLIKTRGQQVTLSCSPISGHRSVSWYQQTPGQGLQFLFEYFSETQRNKGNFPGRFSGRQFSNSRSEMNVSTLELGDSALYLCVSSDTVITEAFFGQGTRLTVV.

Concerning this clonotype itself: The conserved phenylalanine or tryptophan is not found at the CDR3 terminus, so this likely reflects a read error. The CDR3 DNA reads as TGTGCCAGAAGCTTAACAGGCGTTACTGGCTACACCTTA. As protein: CARSLTGVTGYTL. The chain carries TRBV11-2 and TRBJ1-2; maybe TRBD1 (5 bases). CDR1 is SGHAT, CDR2 FQNNGV, per germline. The CDR3 has 13 residues.

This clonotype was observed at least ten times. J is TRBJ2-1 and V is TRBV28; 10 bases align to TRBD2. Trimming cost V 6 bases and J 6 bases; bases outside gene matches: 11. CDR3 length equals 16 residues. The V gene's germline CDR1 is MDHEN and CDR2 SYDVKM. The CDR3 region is CASRNTAGGPFNEQFF. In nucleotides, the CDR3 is TGTGCCAGCAGAAACACAGCGGGAGGGCCGTTCAATGAGCAGTTCTTC.

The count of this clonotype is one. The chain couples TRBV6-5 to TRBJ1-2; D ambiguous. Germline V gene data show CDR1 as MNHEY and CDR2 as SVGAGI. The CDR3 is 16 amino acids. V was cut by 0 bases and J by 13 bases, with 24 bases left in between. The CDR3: CASSYSFSRHSYGRTF. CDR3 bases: TGTGCCAGCAGTTACTCATTTTCCCGACATTCCTATGGCCGCACCTTC.

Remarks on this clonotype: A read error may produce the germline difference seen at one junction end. The CDR3 sequence: CASSPEGSNQPRHF. CDR3 in DNA: TGTGCCAGTAGCCCCGAGGGCAGCAATCAGCCCCGGCATTTT. The genes are TRBV6-1 and TRBJ1-5; D unresolved. The CDR3 is 14 amino acids. The germline V gene encodes CDR1 MNHNS and CDR2 SASEGT.

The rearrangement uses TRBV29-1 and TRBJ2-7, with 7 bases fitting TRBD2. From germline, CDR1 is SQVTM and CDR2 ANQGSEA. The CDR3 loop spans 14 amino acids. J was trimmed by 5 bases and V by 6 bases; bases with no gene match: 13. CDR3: CSVRWTGGGNEQYF. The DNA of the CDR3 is TGCAGCGTAAGATGGACGGGGGGTGGCAACGAGCAGTACTTC.

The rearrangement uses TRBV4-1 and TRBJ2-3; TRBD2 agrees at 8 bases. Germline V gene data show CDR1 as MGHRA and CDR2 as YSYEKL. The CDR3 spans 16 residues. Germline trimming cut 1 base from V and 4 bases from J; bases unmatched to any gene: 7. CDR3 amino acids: CASSQVVAGHPDTQYF. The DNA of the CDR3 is TGCGCCAGCAGCCAAGTAGTAGCGGGGCACCCAGATACGCAGTATTTT.

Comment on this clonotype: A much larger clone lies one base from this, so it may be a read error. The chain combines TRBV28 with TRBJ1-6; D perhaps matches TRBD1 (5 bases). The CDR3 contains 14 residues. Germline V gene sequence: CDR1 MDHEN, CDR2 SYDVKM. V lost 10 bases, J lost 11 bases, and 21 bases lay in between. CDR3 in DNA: TGTGCCACCGAGGACACGGTTAATGTTCCACCCCTCCACTTT. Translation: CATEDTVNVPPLHF. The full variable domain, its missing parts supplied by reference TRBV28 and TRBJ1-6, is DVKVTQSSRYLVKRTGEKVFLECVQDMDHENMFWYRQDPGLGLRLIYFSYDVKMKEKGDIPEGYSVSREKKERFSLILESASTNQTSMYLCATEDTVNVPPLHFGNGTRLTVT.

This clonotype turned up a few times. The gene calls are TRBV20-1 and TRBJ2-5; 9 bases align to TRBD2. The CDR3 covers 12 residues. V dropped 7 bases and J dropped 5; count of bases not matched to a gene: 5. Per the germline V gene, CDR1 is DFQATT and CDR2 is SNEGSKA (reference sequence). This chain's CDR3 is CSVVAGVETQYF. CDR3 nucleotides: TGCAGTGTGGTAGCGGGAGTGGAGACCCAGTACTTC.

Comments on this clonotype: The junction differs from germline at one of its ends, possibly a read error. CDR3 region: CAVSESRGEGQDTQYF. CDR3 nucleotides: TGTGCCGTCAGTGAGTCGAGGGGGGAGGGCCAAGATACGCAGTATTTT. V is TRBV10-3 and J is TRBJ2-3; a weak D match, TRBD2 (7 bases). The CDR3 runs 16 residues. CDR1 is ENHRY, CDR2 SYGVKD, per germline.

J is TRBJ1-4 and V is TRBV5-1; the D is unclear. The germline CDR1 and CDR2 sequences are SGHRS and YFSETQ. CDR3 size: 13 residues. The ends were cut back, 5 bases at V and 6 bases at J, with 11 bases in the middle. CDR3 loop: CASRLMVDEKLFF. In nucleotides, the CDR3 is TGCGCCAGCAGATTGATGGTAGATGAAAAACTGTTTTTT.

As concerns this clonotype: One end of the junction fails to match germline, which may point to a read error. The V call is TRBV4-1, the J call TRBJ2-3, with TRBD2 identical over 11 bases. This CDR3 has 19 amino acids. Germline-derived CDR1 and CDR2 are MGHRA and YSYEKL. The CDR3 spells CASSQEWGSSGRRADTHYF. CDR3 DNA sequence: TGCGCCAGCAGCCAAGAATGGGGGTCTAGCGGGAGGAGGGCAGATACGCACTATTTT.